Presented here are 19 T cell receptor beta chains from one specimen sequenced in a study of control samples from healthy donors and cancer patients. Profiled with immunoSEQ multiplex PCR; TCRdb holds only in-frame clones, not every one. The sample consists of tens of thousands of clones, 75% to 95% of them appearing once. The sample was PBMCs. These TCRs come from a woman in her thirties or forties with head and neck cancer.

This clone appeared a single time. The gene calls are TRBV20-1 and TRBJ1-1; D ambiguous. Germline CDR1 reads DFQATT; CDR2 reads SNEGSKA (reference sequence). Deletions cut 3 bases from V and 4 bases from J, with 6 bases between. This CDR3 is 11 amino acids long. This CDR3 reads CSARKSTEAFF. The CDR3 nucleotides are TGCAGTGCTAGGAAGAGCACTGAAGCTTTCTTT.

This clone showed up just once. This chain joins TRBV10-1 and TRBJ2-5; D is unresolved. This CDR3 has 14 residues. Germline V gene lookup returns CDR1 WNHNN and CDR2 SYGVQD (reference sequence). V lost 3 bases and J lost 4, with 12 bases in between. The CDR3 is CASSDRPSGETQYF. The CDR3, as DNA: TGCGCCAGCAGTGACAGACCCTCGGGAGAGACCCAGTACTTC.

The V gene is TRBV5-1, the J gene TRBJ2-1; 14 bases match TRBD2. Germline-derived CDR1 and CDR2 are SGHRS and YFSETQ. V gave up 0 bases and J gave up 4 bases; unmatched junction bases: 9. The length of the CDR3 is 19 residues. In DNA, the CDR3 is TGCGCCAGCAGCTTGGAACCGGGACTAGCGGGAGCCAGGTACAATGAGCAGTTCTTC. Translation: CASSLEPGLAGARYNEQFF.

This clone was counted only a few times. The chain joins TRBV28 to TRBJ1-3; D uncertain. V lost 3 bases and J lost 0, with 6 bases in between. Germline values: CDR1 MDHEN, CDR2 SYDVKM. The CDR3 extends over 14 amino acids. The CDR3 region has the DNA TGTGCCAGCAGTTTGTACGCCTCTGGAAACACCATATATTTT. Translation: CASSLYASGNTIYF.

The chain has TRBV7-7 and TRBJ2-2; 8 nucleotides align to TRBD1. Germline values: CDR1 SSHAT, CDR2 FNYEAQ (reference sequence). CDR3 length equals 15 residues. Trimming cost V 0 bases and J 5 bases; bases outside gene matches: 2. Written as DNA, the CDR3 is TGTGCCAGCAGCTTAGCCACAGGGGGAACCGGGGAGCTGTTTTTT. This gives the protein CASSLATGGTGELFF.

The count of this clone is one. The rearrangement uses TRBV7-9 and TRBJ1-5, with a possible D match to TRBD1 (5 bases). The CDR3 spans 15 residues. V shed 5 bases and J shed 4 bases, with 15 bases lying between them. CDR1 is SEHNR and CDR2 is FQNEAQ in the germline V gene (reference sequence). The CDR3 DNA follows: TGTGCCAGCAGCCCTCCTGGGGGACTGAATCAGCCCCAGCATTTT. The encoded protein is CASSPPGGLNQPQHF.

V gene TRBV25-1 combines with J gene TRBJ1-2; D might be TRBD1 (5 bases). CDR3 length: 13 residues. The V and J ends lost 2 bases and 4 bases respectively, with 8 bases between them. Germline values: CDR1 MGHDK, CDR2 SYGVNS. This CDR3 is CASSEQGSYGYTF. For the CDR3, the DNA is TGTGCCAGCAGTGAACAGGGAAGCTATGGCTACACCTTC.

The gene calls are TRBV5-1 and TRBJ2-5; 11 positions match TRBD2. In germline, CDR1 is SGHRS, CDR2 YFSETQ. CDR3 length equals 15 residues. V lost 0 bases, J lost 4 bases, and 2 bases stayed unmatched. The chain's CDR3 is CASSLASGGPETQYF. The DNA of the CDR3 is TGCGCCAGCAGCTTGGCTAGCGGGGGGCCAGAGACCCAGTACTTC.

V gene TRBV28 combines with J gene TRBJ2-7; maybe TRBD2 (5 bases). Germline-derived CDR1 and CDR2 are MDHEN and SYDVKM. The CDR3 totals 13 residues. Trimming pared 8 bases from V and 7 bases from J, leaving 18 bases between. The CDR3 nucleotides are TGTGCCAGCCAGTTGACCGTGAGGGCGGAGCAGTACTTC. This translates into CASQLTVRAEQYF.

This chain connects TRBV6-4 to TRBJ2-1, with D maybe TRBD2 (7 bases). V lost 0 bases, J lost 3 bases, and 12 bases lay in between. Germline V lookup: CDR1 MRHNA, CDR2 SNTAGT. The CDR3 runs 16 residues. This CDR3 reads CASSDSGAGDYNEQFF. CDR3 nucleotide sequence: TGTGCCAGCAGTGACTCGGGGGCGGGAGACTACAATGAGCAGTTCTTC.

The rearrangement links TRBV5-1 to TRBJ2-7; D is unclear. Germline CDR1 reads SGHRS; CDR2 reads YFSETQ. The CDR3 has 15 residues. Trimming took 6 bases from V and 0 from J, leaving 16 bases between them. The CDR3 region has the DNA TGCGCCAGCACCGAACAGCCTTCCAGCTCCTACGAGCAGTACTTC. It codes for CASTEQPSSSYEQYF.

V is TRBV11-2 and J is TRBJ2-7, with 11 bases aligning to TRBD2. The CDR3 is made up of 15 amino acids. CDR1 and CDR2 from the germline V gene are SGHAT and FQNNGV. V gave up 6 bases and J gave up 3 bases; unmatched junction bases: 7. The CDR3, as DNA: TGTGCCAGCAGGCCTACTAGCGGGGGAATCTACGAGCAGTACTTC. Translation gives CASRPTSGGIYEQYF. The variable domain in full, with the rest retrieved from reference TRBV11-2 and TRBJ2-7, is EAGVAQSPRYKIIEKRQSVAFWCNPISGHATLYWYQQILGQGPKLLIQFQNNGVVDDSQLPKDRFSAERLKGVDSTLKIQPAKLEDSAVYLCASRPTSGGIYEQYFGPGTRLTVT.

This chain joins TRBV7-9 and TRBJ1-1, with D possibly being TRBD1 (5 bases). The ends were cut back, 1 base at V and 3 bases at J, with 9 bases in the middle. This CDR3 has 14 residues. Germline V lookup: CDR1 SEHNR, CDR2 FQNEAQ (reference sequence). CDR3 sequence reads: CASSLGGPHTEAFF. CDR3 sequence (DNA): TGTGCCAGCAGCTTAGGGGGCCCCCACACTGAAGCTTTCTTT.

This clone was counted between two and nine times. The chain joins TRBV6-5 to TRBJ1-2; D is unclear. Trimming shortened V by 0 bases and J by 8 bases, and 7 bases separated the two germline ends. Germline V gene sequence: CDR1 MNHEY, CDR2 SVGAGI. CDR3 length: 12 amino acids. CDR3 nucleotides: TGTGCCAGCAGTTACTCAGGGTTAGGCTACACCTTC. It encodes CASSYSGLGYTF.

This rearrangement joins TRBV7-6 to TRBJ2-3, with 8 bases that match TRBD1. The CDR3 is 17 amino acids. V was pared by 3 bases and J by 4 bases, with 12 bases of the junction left unmatched. Germline assignment: CDR1 SGHVS and CDR2 FNYEAQ. The DNA for the CDR3 is TGTGCCAGCAGCTTGGTTTTGGTGCAGGGGGCATCAGATACGCAGTATTTT. Protein product: CASSLVLVQGASDTQYF.

V usage is TRBV15 and J usage is TRBJ2-3, with TRBD1 identical over 9 bases. CDR1 LNHNV and CDR2 YYDKDF come from the germline V gene (reference sequence). This CDR3 has 16 residues. V shed 0 bases and J 4 bases; nucleotides not matched to a gene: 5. The CDR3: CATSREQGATPDTQYF. The CDR3 DNA sequence: TGTGCCACCAGCAGAGAACAGGGGGCAACGCCAGATACGCAGTATTTT.

The V and J genes are TRBV10-3 and TRBJ1-2; unclear D gene. Germline V gene lookup returns CDR1 ENHRY and CDR2 SYGVKD. The CDR3 consists of 14 residues. Trimming took off 4 bases at V and 7 bases at J, with 16 bases between the two ends. CDR3 protein: CAISVSEGSRGYTF. CDR3 in DNA: TGTGCCATCAGTGTTTCGGAGGGCTCGCGTGGCTACACCTTC.

This clone was recorded once. The chain's CDR3 is CASSFSQGRTYEQYF. The CDR3 DNA follows: TGTGCCAGCAGCTTTAGCCAGGGAAGGACCTACGAGCAGTACTTC. The chain carries TRBV5-5 and TRBJ2-7; possibly TRBD1 for D (5 bases). The CDR3 contains 15 residues. The V end was cut by 2 bases, the J end by 2 bases, with 14 bases between. Germline CDR1 reads SGHKS; CDR2 reads YYEKEE (reference sequence).

The V call is TRBV3-1 (or the pseudogene TRBV3-2), the J call TRBJ1-6; D remains ambiguous. The CDR3 spans 14 residues. CDR1 and CDR2 (germline): LGHDT, YNNKEL (reference sequence). The V end was cut by 0 bases, the J end by 10 bases, with 10 bases between. This CDR3 is CASSQDNWGSPLHF. Written as DNA, the CDR3 is TGTGCCAGCAGCCAAGATAACTGGGGATCACCCCTCCACTTT.